This TCR beta chain was retrieved from a study of a mutant IDH1 vaccine in newly diagnosed glioma. Study details: Of treated patients, approximately 62% were men and about 40% women, averaging about 40 years. Regarding the study as a whole: Pseudoprogression showed no apparent link to changes in top peripheral T cell clonotypes.

Documented time point: baseline, week 1 (first vaccination visit). The treatment denotes: pre-vaccination baseline after standard-of-care therapy. The donors' diagnosis was new WHO grade 3 or 4 astrocytoma that was IDH1-mutant and ATRX-lost. CDR1 SGHKS and CDR2 YYEKEE come from the germline V gene (reference sequence). V was trimmed by 6 bases and J by 2 bases, leaving 14 bases between them. The CDR3 length is 14 residues. Clones were sequenced by immunoSEQ multiplex PCR, and TCRdb holds only the in-frame ones, with some missing. The sample contains about 88,000 clones, roughly 87% of which appear only once. This clone has a single count. Antigen unknown.

The TCR originated in a man aged 35 to 55 with glioma. Some clones in this sample may be carry-over from other donors' samples. Sequenced material: PBMCs, taken from a glioma patient treated with radiotherapy, temozolomide or both. The rearrangement uses TRBV5-5 and TRBJ1-2; a weak D match, TRBD1 (6 bases). The CDR3 loop reads CASNRVGGNYGYTF. The DNA of the CDR3 is TGTGCCAGCAACAGAGTAGGGGGGAACTATGGCTACACCTTC.